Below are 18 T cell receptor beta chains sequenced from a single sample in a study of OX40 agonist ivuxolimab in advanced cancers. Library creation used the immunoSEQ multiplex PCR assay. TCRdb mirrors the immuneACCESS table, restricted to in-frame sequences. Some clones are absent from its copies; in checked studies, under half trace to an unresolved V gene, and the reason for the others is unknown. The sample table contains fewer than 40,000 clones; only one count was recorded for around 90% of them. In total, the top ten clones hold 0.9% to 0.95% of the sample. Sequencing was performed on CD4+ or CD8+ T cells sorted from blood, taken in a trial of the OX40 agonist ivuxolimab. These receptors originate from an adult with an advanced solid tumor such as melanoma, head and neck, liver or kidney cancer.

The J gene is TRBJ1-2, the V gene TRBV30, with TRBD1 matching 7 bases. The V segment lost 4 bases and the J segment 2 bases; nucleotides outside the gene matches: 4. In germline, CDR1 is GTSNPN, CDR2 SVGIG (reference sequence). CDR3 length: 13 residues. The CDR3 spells CAWKWDRNYGYTF. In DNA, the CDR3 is TGTGCCTGGAAATGGGACAGAAACTATGGCTACACCTTC.

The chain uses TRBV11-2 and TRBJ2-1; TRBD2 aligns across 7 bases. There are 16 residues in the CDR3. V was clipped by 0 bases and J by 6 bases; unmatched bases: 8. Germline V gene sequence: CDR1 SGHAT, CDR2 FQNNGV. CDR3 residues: CASSLDGGSLINEQFF. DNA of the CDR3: TGTGCCAGCAGCTTAGATGGCGGGAGCCTGATCAATGAGCAGTTCTTC.

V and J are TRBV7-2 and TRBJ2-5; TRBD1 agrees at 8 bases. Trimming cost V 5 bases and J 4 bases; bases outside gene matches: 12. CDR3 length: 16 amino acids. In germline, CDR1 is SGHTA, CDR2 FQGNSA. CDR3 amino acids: CASSPRQGLSSETQYF. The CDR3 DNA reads TGTGCCAGCAGCCCCCGACAGGGGTTGAGTTCAGAGACCCAGTACTTC. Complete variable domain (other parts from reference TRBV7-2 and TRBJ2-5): GAGVSQSPSNKVTEKGKDVELRCDPISGHTALYWYRQSLGQGLEFLIYFQGNSAPDKSGLPSDRFSAERTGGSVSTLTIQRTQQEDSAVYLCASSPRQGLSSETQYFGPGTRLLVL.

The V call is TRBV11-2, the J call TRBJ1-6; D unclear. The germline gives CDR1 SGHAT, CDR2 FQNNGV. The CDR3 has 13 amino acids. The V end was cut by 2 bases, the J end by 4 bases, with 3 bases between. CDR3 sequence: CASSLQYNSPLHF. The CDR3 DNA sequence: TGTGCCAGCAGCTTACAGTATAATTCACCCCTCCACTTT.

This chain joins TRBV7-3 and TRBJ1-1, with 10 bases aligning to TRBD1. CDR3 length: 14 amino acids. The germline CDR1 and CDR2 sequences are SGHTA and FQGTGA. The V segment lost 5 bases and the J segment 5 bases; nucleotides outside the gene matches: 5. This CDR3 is CASSPGQGRTEAFF. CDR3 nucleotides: TGTGCCAGCAGCCCGGGACAGGGGAGGACTGAAGCTTTCTTT.

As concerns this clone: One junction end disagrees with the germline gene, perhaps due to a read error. The CDR3 DNA reads as TGTGCCACCAGCAGGCTGCACAGGGGCTCCTACGAGCTGTACTTC. As protein: CATSRLHRGSYELYF. The rearrangement uses TRBV15 and TRBJ2-7, with 7 bases identical to TRBD1. This CDR3 is built from 15 residues. CDR1 LNHNV and CDR2 YYDKDF come from the germline V gene (reference sequence). Filled out from reference TRBV15 and TRBJ2-7, the complete variable domain reads DAMVIQNPRYQVTQFGKPVTLSCSQTLNHNVMYWYQQKSSQAPKLLFHYYDKDFNNEADTPDNFQSRRPNTSFCFLDIRSPGLGDTAMYLCATSRLHRGSYELYFGPGTRLTVT.

The CDR3 DNA follows: TGTGCCAGCAGCTTAATAGGGGGGGCCGGAGAGCAGTACTTC. It specifies CASSLIGGAGEQYF. This chain connects TRBV7-6 to TRBJ2-7, with a possible D match to TRBD2 (7 bases). The CDR3 covers 14 residues. Germline CDR1 SGHVS, CDR2 FNYEAQ. Trimming removed 2 bases at V and 7 bases at J, with 15 bases between.

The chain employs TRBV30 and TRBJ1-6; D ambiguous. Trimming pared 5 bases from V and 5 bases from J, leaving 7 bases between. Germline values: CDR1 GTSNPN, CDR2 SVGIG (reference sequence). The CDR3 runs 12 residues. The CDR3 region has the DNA TGTGCCTGGGAGCTTGATAATTCACCCCTCCACTTT. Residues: CAWELDNSPLHF.

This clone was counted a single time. For the CDR3, the DNA is TGTGCCAGCAGACCGGGCCGCGAGGGCGACTATGGCTACACCTTC. This gives the protein CASRPGREGDYGYTF. V gene TRBV2 combines with J gene TRBJ1-2, with D uncertain. The CDR3 sequence is 15 residues long. V lost 6 bases to trimming and J lost 3 bases, with 17 bases between them. Germline lookup yields CDR1 SNHLY and CDR2 FYNNEI.

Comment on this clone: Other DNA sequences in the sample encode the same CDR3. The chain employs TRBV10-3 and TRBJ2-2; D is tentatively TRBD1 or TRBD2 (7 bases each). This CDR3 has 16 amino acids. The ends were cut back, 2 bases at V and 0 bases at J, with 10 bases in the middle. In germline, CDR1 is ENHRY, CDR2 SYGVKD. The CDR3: CAISESGTANTGELFF. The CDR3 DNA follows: TGTGCCATCAGTGAGAGCGGGACAGCGAACACCGGGGAGCTGTTTTTT.

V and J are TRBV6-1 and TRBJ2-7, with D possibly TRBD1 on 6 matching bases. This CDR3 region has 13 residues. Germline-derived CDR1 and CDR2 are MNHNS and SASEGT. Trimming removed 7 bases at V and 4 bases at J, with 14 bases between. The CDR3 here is CASTLPGQYEQYF. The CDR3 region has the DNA TGTGCCAGCACCCTCCCGGGACAATACGAGCAGTACTTC.

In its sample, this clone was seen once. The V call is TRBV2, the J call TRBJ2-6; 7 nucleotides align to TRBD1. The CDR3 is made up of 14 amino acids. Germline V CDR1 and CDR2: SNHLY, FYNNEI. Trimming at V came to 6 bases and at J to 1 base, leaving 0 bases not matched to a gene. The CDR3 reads CASRTGSGANVLTF. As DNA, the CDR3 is TGTGCCAGCAGGACAGGGTCTGGGGCCAACGTCCTGACTTTC.

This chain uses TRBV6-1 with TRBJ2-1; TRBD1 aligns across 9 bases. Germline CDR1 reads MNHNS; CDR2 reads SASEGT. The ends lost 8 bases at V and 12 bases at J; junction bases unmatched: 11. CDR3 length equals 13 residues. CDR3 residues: CASGQGRGVGQFF. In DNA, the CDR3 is TGTGCCAGCGGACAGGGGCGGGGCGTTGGGCAGTTCTTC.

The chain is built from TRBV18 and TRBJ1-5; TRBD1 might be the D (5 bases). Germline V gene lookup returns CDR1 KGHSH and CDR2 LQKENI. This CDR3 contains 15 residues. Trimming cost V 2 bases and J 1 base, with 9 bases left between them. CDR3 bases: TGTGCCAGCTCACCAAGGCCAGGGAGCAATCAGCCCCAGCATTTT. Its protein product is CASSPRPGSNQPQHF.

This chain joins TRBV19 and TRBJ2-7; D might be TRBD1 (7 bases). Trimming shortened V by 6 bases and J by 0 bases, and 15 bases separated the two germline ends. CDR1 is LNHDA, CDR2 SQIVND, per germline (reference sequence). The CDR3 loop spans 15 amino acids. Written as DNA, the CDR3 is TGTGCCAGTAGAAAACCAGGGGGGAGCTCCTACGAGCAGTACTTC. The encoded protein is CASRKPGGSSYEQYF.

CDR3: CASRGDRNYGYTF. DNA of the CDR3: TGTGCCAGCAGGGGGGACAGAAACTATGGCTACACCTTC. V usage is TRBV28 and J usage is TRBJ1-2; 7 nucleotides line up with TRBD1. CDR1 is MDHEN, CDR2 SYDVKM, per germline. The CDR3 loop spans 13 amino acids. The V gene end was trimmed by 6 bases and the J gene end by 2 bases; junction bases not matched to a gene: 3.

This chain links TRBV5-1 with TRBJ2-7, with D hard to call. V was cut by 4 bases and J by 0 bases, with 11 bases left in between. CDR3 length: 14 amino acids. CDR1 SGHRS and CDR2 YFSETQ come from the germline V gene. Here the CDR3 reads CASSPSGDSYEQYF. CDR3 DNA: TGCGCCAGCAGCCCATCGGGCGACTCCTACGAGCAGTACTTC.

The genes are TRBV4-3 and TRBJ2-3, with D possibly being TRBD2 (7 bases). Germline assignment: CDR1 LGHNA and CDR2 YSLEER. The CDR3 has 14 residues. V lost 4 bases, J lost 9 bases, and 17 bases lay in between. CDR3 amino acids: CASSLRGGAGTQYF. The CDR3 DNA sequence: TGCGCCAGCAGCCTAAGGGGGGGGGCAGGGACGCAGTATTTT.